This T cell receptor beta chain was sequenced in a study of T cells in localized non-small cell lung cancer. Study-level findings and limits: Sequencing covered just one tumor region, so heterogeneity cannot be ruled out. Elevated blood T cell density was associated with longer overall survival. Adjacent lung was found to contain a median about 55 of the top 100 tumor clones. Clonality of T cells reached its maximum in uninvolved adjacent lung, surpassing tumor.

A note on this clone: Its target is unknown.

Profiled with immunoSEQ multiplex PCR; TCRdb holds only in-frame clones, not every one. The sample carries roughly 30,000 clones, roughly 90% recorded once. Germline V gene data show CDR1 as SGHDT and CDR2 as YYEEEE. There are 16 residues in the CDR3. V lost 1 base and J lost 10; bases outside the gene matches: 13. This TCR was recovered from a woman aged 40-70 years with stage III lung adenocarcinoma. The gene calls are TRBV5-6 and TRBJ1-5, with 8 bases matching TRBD1. The material was peripheral blood mononuclear cells, obtained before any cancer treatment. The DNA of the CDR3 is TGTGCCAGCAGCTTGAATGGACAGGGTCATCTCGACCCCCAGCATTTT. Translating it yields CASSLNGQGHLDPQHF.